This T cell receptor (beta chain) was recovered during a study of cytomegalovirus exposure and HLA in healthy donors. Study outcomes and limitations: The study recorded about 160 TCR beta chains that were cytomegalovirus-associated.

This clone was recorded once. Its antigen is not known. PCR involved 60 Vbeta and 13 Jbeta primers. The data were produced by immunoSEQ multiplex PCR, yet TCRdb's version contains in-frame clones alone and is incomplete. The table lists 100,000 to 150,000 clones, more than 75% of them singletons, with about 1.8% in the top ten. V lost 3 bases and J lost 5, with 11 bases in between. The CDR3 runs to 13 residues. Germline V lookup: CDR1 SGHDT, CDR2 YYEEEE. The sequencing input was PBMCs. This receptor was taken from a man between 18 and 29 years old in good health and CMV-seronegative. The chain recombines TRBV5-6 with TRBJ1-1, with D possibly being TRBD1 (6 bases). CDR3 nucleotide sequence: TGTGCCAGCAGCTCCCAGGGGTGGACTGAAGCTTTCTTT. Translated: CASSSQGWTEAFF. The full variable domain, rest sourced from reference TRBV5-6 and TRBJ1-1, is DAGVTQSPTHLIKTRGQQVTLRCSPKSGHDTVSWYQQALGQGPQFIFQYYEEEERQRGNFPDRFSGHQFPNYSSELNVNALLLGDSALYLCASSSQGWTEAFFGQGTRLTVV.